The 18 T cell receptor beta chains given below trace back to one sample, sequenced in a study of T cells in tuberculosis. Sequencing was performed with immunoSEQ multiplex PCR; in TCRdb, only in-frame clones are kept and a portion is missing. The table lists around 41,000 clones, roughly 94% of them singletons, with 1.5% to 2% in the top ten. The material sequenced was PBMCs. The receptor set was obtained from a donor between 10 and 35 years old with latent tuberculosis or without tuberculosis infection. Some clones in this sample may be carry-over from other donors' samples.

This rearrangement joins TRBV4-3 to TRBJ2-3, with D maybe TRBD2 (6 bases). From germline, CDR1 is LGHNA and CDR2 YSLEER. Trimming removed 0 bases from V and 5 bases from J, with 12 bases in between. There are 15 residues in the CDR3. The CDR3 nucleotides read TGCGCCAGCAGCCAAGACCGCCAGGAGGGAGATACGCAGTATTTT. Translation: CASSQDRQEGDTQYF.

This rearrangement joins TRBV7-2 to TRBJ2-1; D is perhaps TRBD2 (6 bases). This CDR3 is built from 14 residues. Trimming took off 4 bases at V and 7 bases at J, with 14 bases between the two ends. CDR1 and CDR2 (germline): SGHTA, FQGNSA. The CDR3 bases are TGTGCCAGCAGCTCCCCACTAGCAACAAATGAGCAGTTCTTC. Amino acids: CASSSPLATNEQFF.

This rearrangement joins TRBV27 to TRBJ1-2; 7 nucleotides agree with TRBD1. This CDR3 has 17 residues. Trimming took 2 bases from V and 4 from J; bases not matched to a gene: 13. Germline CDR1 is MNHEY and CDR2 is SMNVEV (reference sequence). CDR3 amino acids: CASSLNVTGRPPYGYTF. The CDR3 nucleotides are TGTGCCAGCAGTTTAAACGTGACAGGGCGTCCCCCCTATGGCTACACCTTC.

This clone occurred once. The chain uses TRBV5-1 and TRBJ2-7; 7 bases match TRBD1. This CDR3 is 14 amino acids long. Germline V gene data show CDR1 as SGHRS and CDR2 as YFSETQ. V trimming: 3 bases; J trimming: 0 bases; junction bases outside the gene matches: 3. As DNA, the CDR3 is TGCGCCAGCAGCTCGACAGGGATCTCCTACGAGCAGTACTTC. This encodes CASSSTGISYEQYF.

CDR3 sequence (DNA): TGTGCCAGCAGCAAAGGACTAGTTTACAATGAGCAGTTCTTC. As protein: CASSKGLVYNEQFF. V gene TRBV11-3 combines with J gene TRBJ2-1, with 7 bases lining up with TRBD2. The germline CDR1 and CDR2 sequences are SGHNT and YENEEA. This CDR3 comprises 14 residues. Trimming cost V 5 bases and J 4 bases; bases outside gene matches: 5.

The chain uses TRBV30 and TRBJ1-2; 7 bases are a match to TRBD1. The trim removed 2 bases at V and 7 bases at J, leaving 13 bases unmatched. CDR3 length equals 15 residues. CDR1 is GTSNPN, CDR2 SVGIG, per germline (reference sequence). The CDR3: CAWSSTRRGPLGYTF. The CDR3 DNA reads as TGTGCCTGGAGTTCAACCCGGAGGGGGCCCCTTGGCTACACCTTC.

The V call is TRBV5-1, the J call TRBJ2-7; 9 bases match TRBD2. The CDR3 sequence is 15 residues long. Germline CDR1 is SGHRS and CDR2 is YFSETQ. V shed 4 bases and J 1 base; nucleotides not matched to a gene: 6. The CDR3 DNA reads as TGCGCCAGCAGCAGGGCCAGCGGGGGGTCCTACGAGCAGTACTTC. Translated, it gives CASSRASGGSYEQYF.

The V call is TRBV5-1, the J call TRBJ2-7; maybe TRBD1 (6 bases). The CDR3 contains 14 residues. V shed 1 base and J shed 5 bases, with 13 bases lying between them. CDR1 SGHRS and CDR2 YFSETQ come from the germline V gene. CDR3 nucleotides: TGCGCCAGCAGCTTGACTACAGGGAAGAACGAGCAGTACTTC. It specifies CASSLTTGKNEQYF. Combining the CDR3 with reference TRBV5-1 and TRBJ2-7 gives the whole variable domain KAGVTQTPRYLIKTRGQQVTLSCSPISGHRSVSWYQQTPGQGLQFLFEYFSETQRNKGNFPGRFSGRQFSNSRSEMNVSTLELGDSALYLCASSLTTGKNEQYFGPGTRLTVT.

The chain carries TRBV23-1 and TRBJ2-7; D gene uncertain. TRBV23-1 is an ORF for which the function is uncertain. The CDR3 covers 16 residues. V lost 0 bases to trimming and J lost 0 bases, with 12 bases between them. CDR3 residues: CASSQSNRSGSYEQYF. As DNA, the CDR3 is TGCGCCAGCAGTCAATCGAACAGATCCGGCTCCTACGAGCAGTACTTC.

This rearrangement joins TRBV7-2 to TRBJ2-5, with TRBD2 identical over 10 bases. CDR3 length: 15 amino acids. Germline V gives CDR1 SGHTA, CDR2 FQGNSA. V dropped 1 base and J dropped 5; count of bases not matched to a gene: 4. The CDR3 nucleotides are TGTGCCAGCAGCTTAGGCCTAGCGGGAGTGGAGACCCAGTACTTC. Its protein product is CASSLGLAGVETQYF.

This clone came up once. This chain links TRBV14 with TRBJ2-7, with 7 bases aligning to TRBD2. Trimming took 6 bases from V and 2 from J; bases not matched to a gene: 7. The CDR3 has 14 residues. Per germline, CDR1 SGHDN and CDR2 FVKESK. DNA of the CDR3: TGTGCCAGCAGTGAAACGGGAGGAACCTACGAGCAGTACTTC. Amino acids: CASSETGGTYEQYF.

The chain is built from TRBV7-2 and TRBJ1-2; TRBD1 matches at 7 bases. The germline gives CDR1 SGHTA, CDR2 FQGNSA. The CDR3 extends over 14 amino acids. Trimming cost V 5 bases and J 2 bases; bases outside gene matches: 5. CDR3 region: CASSPSGGNYGYTF. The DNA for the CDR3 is TGTGCCAGCAGCCCTTCAGGGGGGAACTATGGCTACACCTTC.

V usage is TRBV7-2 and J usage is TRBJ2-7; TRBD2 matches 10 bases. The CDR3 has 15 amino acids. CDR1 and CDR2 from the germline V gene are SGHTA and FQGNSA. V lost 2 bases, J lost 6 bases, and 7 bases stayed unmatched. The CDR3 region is CASSLQAGGLGEQYF. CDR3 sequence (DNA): TGTGCCAGCAGCTTACAAGCGGGAGGGCTTGGCGAGCAGTACTTC. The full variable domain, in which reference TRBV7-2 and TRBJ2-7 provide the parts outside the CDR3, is GAGVSQSPSNKVTEKGKDVELRCDPISGHTALYWYRQSLGQGLEFLIYFQGNSAPDKSGLPSDRFSAERTGGSVSTLTIQRTQQEDSAVYLCASSLQAGGLGEQYFGPGTRLTVT.

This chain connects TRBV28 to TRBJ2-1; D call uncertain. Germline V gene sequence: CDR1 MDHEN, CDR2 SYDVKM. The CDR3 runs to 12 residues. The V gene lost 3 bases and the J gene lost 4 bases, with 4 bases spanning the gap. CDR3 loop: CASSLTYNEQFF. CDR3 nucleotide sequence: TGTGCCAGCAGTTTGACTTACAATGAGCAGTTCTTC.

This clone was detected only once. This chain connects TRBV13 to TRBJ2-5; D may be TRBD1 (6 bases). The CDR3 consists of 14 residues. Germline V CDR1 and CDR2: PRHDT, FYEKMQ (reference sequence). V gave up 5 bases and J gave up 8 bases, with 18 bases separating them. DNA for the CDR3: TGTGCCAGCAGCCAGGACAGTGTCCTGATTACCCAGTACTTC. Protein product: CASSQDSVLITQYF.

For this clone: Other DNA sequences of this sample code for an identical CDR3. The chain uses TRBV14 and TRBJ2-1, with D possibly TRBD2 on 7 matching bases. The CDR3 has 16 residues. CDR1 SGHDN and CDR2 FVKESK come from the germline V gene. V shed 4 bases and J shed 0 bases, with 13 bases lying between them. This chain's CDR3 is CASSPRGGSSYNEQFF. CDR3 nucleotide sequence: TGTGCCAGCAGCCCTAGGGGGGGGAGCTCCTACAATGAGCAGTTCTTC.

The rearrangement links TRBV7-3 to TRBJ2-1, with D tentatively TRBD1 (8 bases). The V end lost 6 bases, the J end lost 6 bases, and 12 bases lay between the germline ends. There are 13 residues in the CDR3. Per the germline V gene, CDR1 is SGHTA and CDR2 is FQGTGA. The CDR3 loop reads CASSYRGGNEQFF. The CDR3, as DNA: TGTGCCAGCAGTTACAGGGGGGGCAATGAGCAGTTCTTC.

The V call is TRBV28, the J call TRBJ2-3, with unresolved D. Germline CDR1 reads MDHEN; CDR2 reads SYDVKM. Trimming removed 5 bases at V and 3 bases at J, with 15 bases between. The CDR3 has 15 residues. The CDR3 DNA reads TGTGCCAGCAGTATCCTAGTAGGAAGAACAGATACGCAGTATTTT. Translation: CASSILVGRTDTQYF.